The rows below give T cell receptor beta chains drawn from one sample of a study of molecular identifiers for immune sequencing clone quantification. MiXCR, applied by TCRdb to the PCR reads, yields one record per CDR3 protein. The sample shows more than 450,000 distinct CDR3 sequences, 20% to 25% of them seen only once. The specimen was naive CD8+ T cells from blood, with Jurkat cell RNA spiked in. These receptors all come from a human donor in good health. Some libraries in this study had Jurkat cell RNA spiked in. The CDR3 runs from the conserved cysteine through the conserved F or W. The D gene is left open where the match is weak. Clone size appears in some rows only: once, few, many, or a class for an expanded clone.

DNA	CDR3	size	D	J	V
TGTGCCAGCAGCTCAGCGGGACTCATAGACAACTATGGCTACACCTTC	CASSSAGLIDNYGYTF	few	.	TRBJ1-2	TRBV7-9
TGTGCCAGCAGCCAGTGGGGAGCGGTTGGGCCGGGTGAGACCCAGTACTTC	CASSQWGAVGPGETQYF	few	.	TRBJ2-5	TRBV14
TGTGCCAGCTCACCACCTCCCGGGGTTAACACTGAAGCTTTCTTT	CASSPPPGVNTEAFF	.	.	TRBJ1-1	TRBV18
TGTGCCAGCAGCTTAGATGGGGCAGGAGACTATGGCTACACCTTC	CASSLDGAGDYGYTF	few	.	TRBJ1-2	TRBV7-9
TGTGCCAGCAGCCCGAGGGACAACAATGAGCAGTTCTTC	CASSPRDNNEQFF	few	.	TRBJ2-1	TRBV7-9
TGTGCCAGCAGCTTAGGCCTGGAACTAGGCTCGTACAATGAGCAGTTCTTC	CASSLGLELGSYNEQFF	few	.	TRBJ2-1	TRBV13
TGTGCCAGCAGTTCACGGGGGAGGGCCGGGGAGCTGTTTTTT	CASSSRGRAGELFF	.	TRBD2	TRBJ2-2	TRBV6-5
TGTGCCAGGGGACACTCCGACCGGGTAACCGGGGAGCTGTTTTTT	CARGHSDRVTGELFF	.	.	TRBJ2-2	TRBV5-8
TGTGCCAGCAGCTTGTACGAGGAGATGTCCTACGAGCAGTACTTC	CASSLYEEMSYEQYF	.	.	TRBJ2-7	TRBV5-4
TGTGCCAGCAGTTTGGTAGTTGGGGGCACTGAAGCTTTCTTT	CASSLVVGGTEAFF	many	.	TRBJ1-1	TRBV27
TGTGCCAGCAGCCCTGGGATAGCGGGCTCTCCCTGGAACTTC	CASSPGIAGSPWNF	many	TRBD2	TRBJ2-5	TRBV7-2
TGTGCCAGCAGTTACCGTACCACGACTAGCCGGAAAGACACAGATACGCAGTATTTT	CASSYRTTTSRKDTDTQYF	few	TRBD2	TRBJ2-3	TRBV6-2/TRBV6-3
TGTGCCAGCAGCTTGAGAGGGGCCGTCTACACCGGGGAGCTGTTTTTT	CASSLRGAVYTGELFF	.	.	TRBJ2-2	TRBV5-6
TGTGCCAGCAGCCAAGAGGCAGCGGGGGCCTACGAGCAGTACTTC	CASSQEAAGAYEQYF	many	TRBD2	TRBJ2-7	TRBV4-2
TGTGCCAGCAGCTTCGGGACAGAACGTTACGAGCAGTACTTC	CASSFGTERYEQYF	.	TRBD1	TRBJ2-7	TRBV13
TGTGCCAGCAGCGTTGGGACAGGCGGGTATCAGCCCCAGCATTTT	CASSVGTGGYQPQHF	many	TRBD1	TRBJ1-5	TRBV9
TGCGCCAGCAGCCAAGAGGTAGCGGGGGCCGACAATGAGCAGTTCTTC	CASSQEVAGADNEQFF	.	TRBD2	TRBJ2-1	TRBV4-3
TGTGCCAGCACTTGGGACAGCCAGATCGAAGCTTTCTTT	CASTWDSQIEAFF	many	TRBD1	TRBJ1-1	TRBV5-4
TGTGCCACCAGCAGAGATCGAGGTGCGATCGCTGAAGCTTTCTTT	CATSRDRGAIAEAFF	few	.	TRBJ1-1	TRBV15
TGTGCCAGCAGCCAGATGAACACCGGGGAGCTGTTTTTT	CASSQMNTGELFF	many	.	TRBJ2-2	TRBV6-5
TGTGCCAGCAGCCTACCCGGAGGGCCCGGGAGGGCCTACAATGAGCAGTTCTTC	CASSLPGGPGRAYNEQFF	few	TRBD2	TRBJ2-1	TRBV9
TGTGCCAGCAGTTCCCCCCCCGGGAAACTCCCATACGAGCAGTACTTC	CASSSPPGKLPYEQYF	many	.	TRBJ2-7	TRBV28
TGTGCCAGCAGCTACGACGGGACCTGGGAGTACTTC	CASSYDGTWEYF	few	.	TRBJ2-7	TRBV11-2
TGTGCCAGCACCCAATCGGGCAGCGAGTACACTGAAGCTTTCTTT	CASTQSGSEYTEAFF	.	.	TRBJ1-1	TRBV9
TGTGCCAGCAGCTTACAGGGTTCGGGAATTGGCACTGAAGCTTTCTTT	CASSLQGSGIGTEAFF	many	.	TRBJ1-1	TRBV7-9
TGCAGTGCCTTCGGACTAGCGGAGATGACCTACGAGCAGTACTTC	CSAFGLAEMTYEQYF	many	TRBD2	TRBJ2-7	TRBV20-1
TGTGCCAGTAGTATGAACGGGGGCCACACTGAAGCTTTCTTT	CASSMNGGHTEAFF	few	.	TRBJ1-1	TRBV19
TGTGCCAGCAGCTCAGTGGTTAGCGGGATCGATGGGCAGTTCTTC	CASSSVVSGIDGQFF	.	TRBD2	TRBJ2-1	TRBV7-3
TGTGCCAGCAGTGGGACTGCCCTTAATTCACCCCTCCACTTT	CASSGTALNSPLHF	few	.	TRBJ1-6	TRBV28
TGTGCCAGCAGCCTTGACCCAGCGGGGAACTACAATGAGCAGTTCTTC	CASSLDPAGNYNEQFF	.	TRBD2	TRBJ2-1	TRBV4-2
TGTGCCAGCAGCTTAGGGAGGGCTTATGGCTACACCTTC	CASSLGRAYGYTF	many	.	TRBJ1-2	TRBV7-2
TGTGCCAGCAGCCAAGATCTACCGGGAGAGCAGTACTTC	CASSQDLPGEQYF	many	.	TRBJ2-7	TRBV5-6
TGTGCCAGCACCCTTAGTACGGGGGTAGGCTACGAGCAGTACTTC	CASTLSTGVGYEQYF	many	.	TRBJ2-7	TRBV28
TGTGCCAGCAGCTTGGTCGGTCAGGGCCTTGAAGCTTTCTTT	CASSLVGQGLEAFF	many	.	TRBJ1-1	TRBV5-6
TGCGCCAGCAGCCAAGAAGGGCAGTGGATGAACACTGAAGCTTTCTTT	CASSQEGQWMNTEAFF	many	.	TRBJ1-1	TRBV4-1
TGTGCCAGCACGGGCCAGGGGGCATACGAGCAGTACTTC	CASTGQGAYEQYF	few	TRBD1	TRBJ2-7	TRBV12-3/TRBV12-4
TGCAGTGCTAGACGGACAGATGGCTACACCTTC	CSARRTDGYTF	few	.	TRBJ1-2	TRBV20-1
TGTGCCAGCAGCTTAGATCACCCAGGGGCAACTAATGAAAAACTGTTTTTT	CASSLDHPGATNEKLFF	.	.	TRBJ1-4	TRBV7-6
TGTGCCAGCAGCTTGGAAGGGAGGGGCACAGATACGCAGTATTTT	CASSLEGRGTDTQYF	.	TRBD2	TRBJ2-3	TRBV5-8
TGTGCCAGCAGTGAAGGGCCCAATAATTCACCCCTCCACTTT	CASSEGPNNSPLHF	few	.	TRBJ1-6	TRBV2
TGTGCCAGCAGCTTGGCGGGGGGGCCCCCAGATACGCAGTATTTT	CASSLAGGPPDTQYF	many	TRBD2	TRBJ2-3	TRBV5-6
TGTGCCAGCAGCATTATTGGTTCCGATCAGCCCCAGCATTTT	CASSIIGSDQPQHF	many	.	TRBJ1-5	TRBV6-2/TRBV6-3
TGTGCCAGCAGCTCCGGGACAGGGGACAATGAGCAGTTCTTC	CASSSGTGDNEQFF	.	TRBD1	TRBJ2-1	TRBV11-3
TGTGCCAGCAGCGGAGTAGCAGGGGGCTCGATGAATGGCTACACCTTC	CASSGVAGGSMNGYTF	few	TRBD1	TRBJ1-2	TRBV9
TGTGCCAGCAGCCATACGTCTGGGGACAGGGGCCTCGAGCAGTACTTC	CASSHTSGDRGLEQYF	few	TRBD1	TRBJ2-7	TRBV7-9
TGTGCCAGTAGTATAAGAGGAGAGACCCAGTACTTC	CASSIRGETQYF	.	.	TRBJ2-5	TRBV19
TGTGCCAGCAGCGGGCCAGGGGGCACGAACACTGAAGCTTTCTTT	CASSGPGGTNTEAFF	once	TRBD1	TRBJ1-1	TRBV11-2
TGTGCCGGCAGTGGGGGATTAGTGGAGACCCAGTACTTC	CAGSGGLVETQYF	.	.	TRBJ2-5	TRBV27
TGCGCCAGCAGCCAAGACCGGTCCGACACTGAAGCTTTCTTT	CASSQDRSDTEAFF	.	.	TRBJ1-1	TRBV4-1
TGTGCCAGTACCCTTGAGAACACCGGGGAGCTGTTTTTT	CASTLENTGELFF	many	.	TRBJ2-2	TRBV19
TGTGCCAGCAGTTCTGGACAAGGGGCTCGCGAGCAGTACTTC	CASSSGQGAREQYF	few	.	TRBJ2-7	TRBV12-3/TRBV12-4
TGCGCCAGCAGCTTGGATAAAGGGGCGGTCGAGCAGTACTTC	CASSLDKGAVEQYF	many	.	TRBJ2-7	TRBV5-1
TGCGCCAGCAGCTACGGGACAGGGACCGAGCAGTACTTC	CASSYGTGTEQYF	few	TRBD1	TRBJ2-7	TRBV4-3
TGTGCCAGCAGTCCCGGAGGGACGGATGGCTACACCTTC	CASSPGGTDGYTF	many	.	TRBJ1-2	TRBV28
TGTGCCAGCAGCCCCTCAATGAGGAATAGCGGGGGCAATCAGCCCCAGCATTTT	CASSPSMRNSGGNQPQHF	.	.	TRBJ1-5	TRBV6-5
TGTGCCAGCAGTTTCCGTGGAGGGCGCCAGCCCCAGCATTTT	CASSFRGGRQPQHF	many	.	TRBJ1-5	TRBV28
TGTGCCTGGAGCGTCCCAGGGCTCAATCAGCCCCAGCATTTT	CAWSVPGLNQPQHF	many	.	TRBJ1-5	TRBV30
TGCAGCGTTGAAGAGCGGGGAGATACGCAGTATTTT	CSVEERGDTQYF	many	.	TRBJ2-3	TRBV29-1
TGCGCCAGCAGCCAAGATTCTGGGTTGAGCACTGAAGCTTTCTTT	CASSQDSGLSTEAFF	.	.	TRBJ1-1	TRBV4-3